These T cell receptor beta chains were read from a single sample in a study of CD8+CD57+ T cells in acquired aplastic anemia. MiXCR, run by TCRdb on the reads, gives a single entry per CDR3 protein. Among approximately 170,000 distinct CDR3 sequences, over 40% were seen once, and the ten largest hold under 3.5%. The sequenced material came from sorted CD4+, CD8+, or CD8+CD57+ T cells (not recorded which) from PBMCs. Receptors originate from a human donor with aplastic anemia. Both conserved end residues are part of each CDR3. A D gene is named only where the DNA matches it firmly. Part of the rows lack a size; the others show once, few, many or a class for expanded clones.

CDR3aa,CDR3nt,j_gene,d_gene,v_gene,abundance
CASSRDYGYTF,TGTGCCAGCAGCCGGGACTATGGCTACACCTTC,TRBJ1-2,.,TRBV5-6,many
CASNEPTNYGYTF,TGTGCCAGCAATGAACCGACTAACTATGGCTACACCTTC,TRBJ1-2,.,TRBV2,once
CASSGSLGSPLHF,TGTGCCAGTTCAGGATCCTTAGGGTCACCCCTCCACTTT,TRBJ1-6,.,TRBV19,.
CSVDTGDTGTGGDYGYTF,TGCAGCGTTGATACAGGTGATACCGGGACAGGGGGCGACTATGGCTACACCTTC,TRBJ1-2,TRBD1,TRBV29-1,.
CASSLQQSITEAFF,TGCGCCAGCAGCCTACAACAGAGTATTACTGAAGCTTTCTTT,TRBJ1-1,.,TRBV7-2,.
CATSRFSGRSTGELFF,TGTGCCACCAGCAGATTTAGCGGGAGATCCACCGGGGAGCTGTTTTTT,TRBJ2-2,TRBD2,TRBV15,.
CASSKGQGQPQHF,TGTGCCAGCAGCAAGGGACAAGGGCAGCCCCAGCATTTT,TRBJ1-5,.,TRBV7-6,.
CAIERGDNEQFF,TGTGCCATCGAACGGGGAGACAATGAGCAGTTCTTC,TRBJ2-1,.,TRBV10-3,.
CASSSPSGGYNEQFF,TGTGCCAGCAGCTCACCTAGCGGGGGCTACAATGAGCAGTTCTTC,TRBJ2-1,TRBD2,TRBV11-2,.
CASSGLEDTGELFF,TGTGCCAGCAGTGGACTAGAGGACACCGGGGAGCTGTTTTTT,TRBJ2-2,.,TRBV2,few
CASSLEGGLNSPLHF,TGCGCCAGCAGCTTGGAGGGGGGTTTAAATTCACCCCTCCACTTT,TRBJ1-6,.,TRBV5-1,many
CASNPYGGPETQYF,TGCGCCAGCAACCCGTATGGGGGGCCGGAGACCCAGTACTTC,TRBJ2-5,.,TRBV5-1,many
CASSHYHTTGLNEKLFF,TGTGCCAGCAGCCACTATCATACTACAGGGCTGAATGAAAAACTGTTTTTT,TRBJ1-4,.,TRBV11-2,few
CASSRDRGSGNTIYF,TGTGCCAGCAGCCGTGACAGGGGGTCCGGAAACACCATATATTTT,TRBJ1-3,TRBD1,TRBV7-6,many
CASSPSMLGSNGQFF,TGTGCCAGCAGCCCCTCGATGTTGGGGTCAAATGGGCAATTCTTC,TRBJ2-1,.,TRBV7-7,.
CAIKGTGQGGMNTEAFF,TGTGCCATCAAAGGGACGGGACAGGGGGGAATGAACACTGAAGCTTTCTTT,TRBJ1-1,TRBD1,TRBV10-3,many
CASSLFEGTGDAPLHF,TGTGCCAGCAGCTTATTTGAGGGGACAGGGGATGCACCCCTCCACTTT,TRBJ1-6,TRBD1,TRBV11-2,.
CASSVAGLPYEQYF,TGTGCCAGCAGCGTAGCGGGCCTTCCCTACGAGCAGTACTTC,TRBJ2-7,.,TRBV9,.
CASSPLTDSPLHF,TGCGCCAGCAGCCCATTAACAGATTCACCCCTCCACTTT,TRBJ1-6,.,TRBV5-1,.
CASSLQAIPYNEQFF,TGTGCCAGCAGTTTACAGGCTATTCCCTACAATGAGCAGTTCTTC,TRBJ2-1,.,TRBV27,.
CSVEATGFSGELFF,TGCAGCGTTGAGGCGACAGGGTTTTCCGGGGAGCTGTTTTTT,TRBJ2-2,TRBD1,TRBV29-1,many
CSARGRQGYYGYTF,TGCAGTGCTAGAGGTCGACAGGGGTACTATGGCTACACCTTC,TRBJ1-2,TRBD1,TRBV20-1,.
CASSSRGLASDTQYF,TGTGCCAGCAGTTCCCGAGGACTAGCGTCAGATACGCAGTATTTT,TRBJ2-3,TRBD2,TRBV12-3/TRBV12-4,once
CASSLAGGTADTQYF,TGTGCCAGCAGTTTAGCGGGGGGGACCGCAGATACGCAGTATTTT,TRBJ2-3,TRBD2,TRBV11-1,once
CSAIDRAQAFF,TGCAGTGCTATTGACAGGGCCCAAGCTTTCTTT,TRBJ1-1,TRBD1,TRBV20-1,.
CASRRDRGQSPLHF,TGTGCCAGCAGGCGGGACAGGGGGCAATCACCCCTCCACTTT,TRBJ1-6,TRBD1,TRBV25-1,once
CATSSWGQGSYEQYF,TGTGCCACCAGCAGCTGGGGACAGGGGTCCTACGAGCAGTACTTC,TRBJ2-7,TRBD1,TRBV15,few
CATSPRTTGNTIYF,TGTGCCACCAGCCCCCGTACTACTGGAAACACCATATATTTT,TRBJ1-3,.,TRBV15,.
CASSQDRVGQLNEKLFF,TGCGCCAGCAGCCAAGATCGGGTGGGACAGCTTAATGAAAAACTGTTTTTT,TRBJ1-4,TRBD1,TRBV4-1,.
CASTPGRDGQPQHF,TGCGCCAGCACTCCGGGGAGGGACGGTCAGCCCCAGCATTTT,TRBJ1-5,.,TRBV10-1,.
CAISESPGRGELFF,TGTGCCATCAGTGAGTCCCCAGGGAGAGGGGAGCTGTTTTTT,TRBJ2-2,.,TRBV10-3,once
CASTPFGGVSNYGYTF,TGCGCCAGCACCCCGTTCGGGGGGGTGAGTAACTATGGCTACACCTTC,TRBJ1-2,.,TRBV4-1,.
CASSKTGDGYGYTF,TGCGCCAGCAGCAAGACAGGGGACGGCTATGGCTACACCTTC,TRBJ1-2,TRBD1,TRBV4-3,.
CASSETGGEQYF,TGTGCCAGCAGTGAAACAGGGGGCGAGCAGTACTTC,TRBJ2-7,TRBD1,TRBV2,.
CSSRDRNYEQYF,TGCAGCAGCCGGGACAGGAACTACGAGCAGTACTTC,TRBJ2-7,TRBD1,TRBV29-1,.
CASRRGRETQYF,TGTGCCAGCAGGCGGGGACGGGAGACCCAGTACTTC,TRBJ2-5,.,TRBV2,many
CASSQSGTEAFF,TGTGCCAGCAGCCAATCCGGGACAGAAGCTTTCTTT,TRBJ1-1,.,TRBV3-1,many
CASSELVAGGRSYNEQFF,TGTGCCAGCAGTGAATTGGTAGCGGGGGGTAGATCCTACAATGAGCAGTTCTTC,TRBJ2-1,TRBD2,TRBV6-1,few
CASSRPGQGSQPQHF,TGTGCCAGTAGTAGACCGGGACAGGGAAGTCAGCCCCAGCATTTT,TRBJ1-5,TRBD1,TRBV19,.
CAGSLTPGGYTF,TGTGCCGGCAGCTTAACACCAGGTGGATACACCTTC,TRBJ1-2,.,TRBV7-3,.
CASRIASDGGGRSYEQYF,TGTGCCAGCAGGATCGCATCAGACGGGGGGGGCCGATCCTACGAGCAGTACTTC,TRBJ2-7,TRBD2,TRBV2,once
CASNGQGVGTEAFF,TGTGCCAGCAATGGACAGGGGGTGGGCACTGAAGCTTTCTTT,TRBJ1-1,TRBD1,TRBV6-1,.